The rows below give T cell receptor beta chains drawn from one sample of a study of blood T cell repertoires in COVID-19. Profiled with immunoSEQ multiplex PCR; TCRdb holds only in-frame clones, not every one. The profile shows 100,000 or so clones, around 81% of them singletons. Sequenced material: peripheral blood. All receptors come from an elderly man with acute or convalescent COVID-19. Both conserved end residues are part of each CDR3. The D gene is left open where the match is weak. Not every row has a clone size; where given, it reads once, few, many or a size class.

size: NA; D: NA; V: TRBV5-6; J: TRBJ1-5; CDR3: CASSLGQGLNQPQHF; DNA: TGTGCCAGCAGCTTGGGGCAGGGCTTAAATCAGCCCCAGCATTTT
size: NA; D: TRBD1; V: TRBV7-2; J: TRBJ1-1; CDR3: CASSSRDRGTEAFF; DNA: TGTGCCAGCAGCTCGCGGGACAGGGGAACTGAAGCTTTCTTT
size: NA; D: TRBD2; V: TRBV28; J: TRBJ2-3; CDR3: CATARSGVTSTDTQYF; DNA: TGTGCCACAGCTCGAAGCGGGGTGACTAGCACAGATACGCAGTATTTT
size: NA; D: NA; V: TRBV7-3; J: TRBJ2-7; CDR3: CASSLAAGEQYF; DNA: TGTGCCAGCAGCTTAGCGGCGGGCGAGCAGTACTTC
size: NA; D: NA; V: TRBV29-1; J: TRBJ1-1; CDR3: CSVGETSEAFF; DNA: TGCAGCGTTGGGGAGACATCTGAAGCTTTCTTT
size: NA; D: TRBD1; V: TRBV5-1; J: TRBJ1-1; CDR3: CASSLGQGEAFF; DNA: TGCGCCAGCAGCTTGGGACAGGGGGAAGCTTTCTTT
size: NA; D: NA; V: TRBV9; J: TRBJ2-3; CDR3: CASSEVGGIADTQYF; DNA: TGTGCCAGCAGCGAGGTGGGGGGAATCGCAGATACGCAGTATTTT
size: NA; D: NA; V: TRBV2; J: TRBJ2-2; CDR3: CASTLDAPGIGTGELFF; DNA: TGTGCCAGCACCCTGGACGCCCCGGGGATAGGCACCGGGGAGCTGTTTTTT
size: NA; D: NA; V: TRBV14; J: TRBJ2-2; CDR3: CASSQVSFGELFF; DNA: TGTGCCAGCAGCCAAGTATCGTTTGGGGAGCTGTTTTTT
size: NA; D: NA; V: TRBV7-2; J: TRBJ2-6; CDR3: CASGFPGLHGGSGANVLTF; DNA: TGTGCCAGCGGGTTCCCGGGACTCCACGGAGGCTCTGGGGCCAACGTCCTGACTTTC
size: NA; D: TRBD1; V: TRBV7-2; J: TRBJ2-7; CDR3: CASSFQTGTAFYEQYF; DNA: TGTGCCAGCAGCTTTCAAACCGGGACAGCATTCTACGAGCAGTACTTC
size: NA; D: NA; V: TRBV7-9; J: TRBJ2-3; CDR3: CASTGRLSTDTQYF; DNA: TGTGCCAGCACCGGTAGACTCAGCACAGATACGCAGTATTTT
size: NA; D: NA; V: TRBV19; J: TRBJ2-3; CDR3: CASSRDSQDTQYF; DNA: TGTGCCAGTAGCAGGGACTCCCAAGATACGCAGTATTTT
size: NA; D: TRBD1; V: TRBV28; J: TRBJ1-1; CDR3: CASTVRGRTEAFF; DNA: TGTGCCAGTACCGTCAGGGGGCGGACTGAAGCTTTCTTT
size: NA; D: NA; V: TRBV21-1; J: TRBJ1-5; CDR3: CASSKARGGQGFGSNQPQHF; DNA: TGTGCCAGCAGCAAAGCGAGGGGAGGACAGGGATTTGGCAGCAATCAGCCCCAGCATTTT
size: NA; D: TRBD1; V: TRBV2; J: TRBJ2-3; CDR3: CASSFDRGSDTQYF; DNA: TGTGCCAGCAGTTTCGACAGGGGGTCAGATACGCAGTATTTT
size: NA; D: TRBD1; V: TRBV30; J: TRBJ1-1; CDR3: CAWSDAGGLNTEAFF; DNA: TGTGCCTGGAGCGATGCAGGGGGCTTGAACACTGAAGCTTTCTTT
size: NA; D: TRBD1; V: TRBV19; J: TRBJ1-1; CDR3: CASSSAGTGGFMNTEAFF; DNA: TGTGCCAGTAGTAGCGCCGGGACAGGGGGCTTTATGAACACTGAAGCTTTCTTT
size: few; D: TRBD2; V: TRBV15; J: TRBJ2-5; CDR3: CATSRETSGRGQETQYF; DNA: TGTGCCACCAGCAGAGAGACTAGCGGGAGGGGACAAGAGACCCAGTACTTC
size: NA; D: NA; V: TRBV19; J: TRBJ1-2; CDR3: CASRQDTNYGYTF; DNA: TGTGCCAGTAGGCAGGACACTAACTATGGCTACACCTTC
size: NA; D: NA; V: TRBV5-5; J: TRBJ1-6; CDR3: CASSLSLNSPLHF; DNA: TGTGCCAGCAGCTTGTCTCTGAATTCACCCCTCCACTTT
size: few; D: NA; V: TRBV4-3; J: TRBJ1-6; CDR3: CASSQEGPNNSPLHF; DNA: TGCGCCAGCAGCCAAGAGGGGCCCAATAATTCACCCCTCCACTTT
size: once; D: TRBD1; V: TRBV6-5; J: TRBJ2-1; CDR3: CASSYLSGGINEQFF; DNA: TGTGCCAGCAGTTATCTGTCAGGGGGCATCAATGAGCAGTTCTTC
size: NA; D: TRBD1; V: TRBV18; J: TRBJ1-5; CDR3: CASSPPGGRQPQHF; DNA: TGTGCCAGCTCACCACCAGGGGGCAGACAGCCCCAGCATTTT
size: NA; D: TRBD2; V: TRBV5-6; J: TRBJ2-3; CDR3: CASTLSGLAETLGTQYF; DNA: TGTGCCAGCACCCTTTCCGGACTAGCGGAAACCCTAGGTACGCAGTATTTT
size: NA; D: TRBD1; V: TRBV28; J: TRBJ1-5; CDR3: CASSFRTGRGNQPQHF; DNA: TGTGCCAGCAGTTTCCGGACAGGGCGAGGCAATCAGCCCCAGCATTTT
size: NA; D: TRBD1; V: TRBV5-8; J: TRBJ2-7; CDR3: CATNRGNYEQYF; DNA: TGTGCCACTAACAGGGGAAACTACGAGCAGTACTTC
size: once; D: TRBD1; V: TRBV27; J: TRBJ2-1; CDR3: CASSWTGYNEQFF; DNA: TGTGCCAGCAGTTGGACAGGGTACAATGAGCAGTTCTTC
size: NA; D: TRBD1; V: TRBV28; J: TRBJ1-2; CDR3: CATEDRGLGYTF; DNA: TGTGCCACCGAGGACAGGGGGCTTGGCTACACCTTC
size: NA; D: TRBD1; V: TRBV28; J: TRBJ2-5; CDR3: CASSSGQGKETQYF; DNA: TGTGCCAGCAGCTCCGGACAGGGAAAAGAGACCCAGTACTTC
size: NA; D: NA; V: TRBV30; J: TRBJ2-1; CDR3: CAWSVSRAGNEQFF; DNA: TGTGCCTGGAGTGTATCCAGGGCAGGCAATGAGCAGTTCTTC
size: NA; D: NA; V: TRBV3-1/TRBV3-2; J: TRBJ2-2; CDR3: CASSHSGRGDTGELFF; DNA: TGTGCCAGCAGCCACTCGGGCAGGGGGGACACCGGGGAGCTGTTTTTT
size: NA; D: NA; V: TRBV10-3; J: TRBJ1-5; CDR3: CAIRQGLNQPQHF; DNA: TGTGCCATCAGACAGGGCCTCAATCAGCCCCAGCATTTT
size: few; D: NA; V: TRBV29-1; J: TRBJ1-3; CDR3: CSVEVVDRNTIYF; DNA: TGCAGCGTTGAAGTGGTGGACAGAAACACCATATATTTT
size: NA; D: TRBD2; V: TRBV19; J: TRBJ2-3; CDR3: CASSSGSVSTTDTQYF; DNA: TGTGCCAGTAGTAGCGGGAGTGTCTCCACCACAGATACGCAGTATTTT
size: NA; D: NA; V: TRBV18; J: TRBJ2-2; CDR3: CASSPTANTGELFF; DNA: TGTGCCAGCTCACCAACAGCGAACACCGGGGAGCTGTTTTTT
size: NA; D: NA; V: TRBV20-1; J: TRBJ2-7; CDR3: CSAMDNYEQYF; DNA: TGCAGTGCTATGGACAACTACGAGCAGTACTTC
size: NA; D: NA; V: TRBV18; J: TRBJ2-7; CDR3: CASSPLDSEEQYF; DNA: TGTGCCAGCTCACCCCTTGACTCGGAGGAGCAGTACTTC
size: NA; D: NA; V: TRBV30; J: TRBJ1-5; CDR3: CAWSVIGNQPQHF; DNA: TGTGCCTGGAGTGTAATAGGCAATCAGCCCCAGCATTTT
size: NA; D: TRBD2; V: TRBV5-5; J: TRBJ2-3; CDR3: CASSSALAGGIDTQYF; DNA: TGTGCCAGCAGCTCAGCACTAGCGGGAGGGATAGATACGCAGTATTTT
size: few; D: NA; V: TRBV30; J: TRBJ1-4; CDR3: CAWATPGLGEKLFF; DNA: TGTGCCTGGGCGACACCGGGACTTGGTGAAAAACTGTTTTTT
size: many; D: TRBD2; V: TRBV4-3; J: TRBJ2-3; CDR3: CASSQGGGDTQYF; DNA: TGCGCCAGCAGCCAAGGGGGAGGGGATACGCAGTATTTT
size: NA; D: TRBD1; V: TRBV9; J: TRBJ1-5; CDR3: CASSPRQGHQPQHF; DNA: TGTGCCAGCAGCCCCAGACAGGGTCATCAGCCCCAGCATTTT
size: NA; D: NA; V: TRBV2; J: TRBJ2-1; CDR3: CASSDFSEQFF; DNA: TGTGCCAGCAGTGATTTTAGTGAGCAGTTCTTC
size: once; D: NA; V: TRBV18; J: TRBJ2-7; CDR3: CASSPGSNYEQYF; DNA: TGTGCCAGCTCACCAGGCTCAAACTACGAGCAGTACTTC
size: NA; D: TRBD2; V: TRBV29-1; J: TRBJ2-1; CDR3: CSVERKGLAGVNEQFF; DNA: TGCAGCGTTGAAAGAAAGGGACTAGCGGGAGTCAATGAGCAGTTCTTC